Described below is a single T cell receptor (beta chain) sequence and its context. Its specificity is unknown. Sorts performed in triplicate captured 300,000 or so cells each from every CD8+ T cell subset. The CDR3 extends over 14 amino acids. The data belong to a study of CXCR3-negative and CXCR3-positive naive CD8 T cells. Study context: Overall TRB read output was about 135 million, and each library contained about 1.5 +/- 0.3 million reads. The study's findings and limits: In both naive subsets diversity was comparably high, whereas memory CD8+ cells showed much lower diversity. Because surface CD5 did not distinguish the naive subsets, TCR strength was inferred from TRB CDR3 properties.

The authors prepared UMI-labeled TRB cDNA libraries by 5' RACE. TCRdb re-called the 5' RACE reads; one entry per CDR3 protein, DNA not given. This sample contains nearly 45,000 distinct CDR3 sequences. The receptor was isolated from a human donor in good health. Some clones in this sample may be carry-over from other donors' samples. The chain links TRBV12-3 or TRBV12-4 to TRBJ2-1; TCRdb indicates TRBD2, and absent DNA this call remains unverified. Sequenced input: memory CD8+ T cells from blood. This CDR3 reads CASSLGGLYNEQFF.